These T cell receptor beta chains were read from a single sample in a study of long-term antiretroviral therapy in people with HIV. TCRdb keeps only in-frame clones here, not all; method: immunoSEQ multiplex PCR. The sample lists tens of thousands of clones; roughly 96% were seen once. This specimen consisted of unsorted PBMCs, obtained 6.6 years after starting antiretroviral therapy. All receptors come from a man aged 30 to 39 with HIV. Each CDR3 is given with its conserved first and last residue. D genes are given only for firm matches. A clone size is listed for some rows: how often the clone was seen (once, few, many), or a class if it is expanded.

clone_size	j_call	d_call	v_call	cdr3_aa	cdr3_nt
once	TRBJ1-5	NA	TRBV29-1	CSVERQPQHF	TGCAGCGTTGAACGGCAGCCCCAGCATTTT
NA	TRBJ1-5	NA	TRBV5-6	CASSLFQAKQPQHF	TGTGCCAGCAGCTTGTTTCAGGCTAAGCAGCCCCAGCATTTT
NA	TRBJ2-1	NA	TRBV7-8	CASTPWEHNEQFF	TGTGCCAGCACCCCCTGGGAGCACAATGAGCAGTTCTTC
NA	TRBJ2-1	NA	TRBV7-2	CASSLGARNNEQFF	TGTGCCAGCAGCTTAGGTGCGAGAAACAATGAGCAGTTCTTC
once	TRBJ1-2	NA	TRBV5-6	CASSSTENYGYTF	TGTGCCAGCAGCTCGACAGAGAACTATGGCTACACCTTC
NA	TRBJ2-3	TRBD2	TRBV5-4	CASSLSPLLAGVPDTQYF	TGTGCCAGCAGCCTATCCCCCCTTCTAGCGGGAGTGCCAGATACGCAGTATTTT
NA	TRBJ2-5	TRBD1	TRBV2	CASSEDRDETQYF	TGTGCCAGCAGTGAGGACAGGGACGAGACCCAGTACTTC
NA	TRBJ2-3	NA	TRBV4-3	CASSRTSDSSTDTQYF	TGCGCCAGCAGCCGCACGAGCGATTCGAGCACAGATACGCAGTATTTT
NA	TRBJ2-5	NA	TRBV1	CTSSGIAGCQETQYF	TGCACCAGCAGCGGGATAGCGGGGTGCCAAGAGACCCAGTACTTC
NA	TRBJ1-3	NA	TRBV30	CAWSTGVGTIYF	TGTGCCTGGAGTACCGGGGTAGGCACCATATATTTT
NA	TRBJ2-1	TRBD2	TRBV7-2	CASSLDRLAGNNEQFF	TGTGCCAGCAGCTTAGACCGACTAGCGGGGAACAATGAGCAGTTCTTC
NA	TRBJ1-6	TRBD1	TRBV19	CASTTGTENSPLHF	TGTGCCAGTACCACCGGGACAGAGAATTCACCCCTCCACTTT
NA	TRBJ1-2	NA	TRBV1	CTSSQGGRNIGYTF	TGCACCAGCAGCCAAGGAGGGCGGAATATCGGCTACACCTTC
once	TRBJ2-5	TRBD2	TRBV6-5	CASSYGTSVGETQYF	TGTGCCAGCAGTTACGGAACTAGCGTCGGGGAGACCCAGTACTTC
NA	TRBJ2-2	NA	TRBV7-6	CASSLPNLGGELFF	TGTGCCAGCAGCTTACCTAACCTAGGAGGGGAGCTGTTTTTT
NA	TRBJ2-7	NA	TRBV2	CASSEALPSARQYF	TGTGCCAGCAGTGAAGCGCTCCCCTCTGCAAGGCAGTACTTC
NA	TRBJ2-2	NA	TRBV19	CASSISGLNTGELFF	TGTGCCAGTAGTATTAGTGGGCTGAACACCGGGGAGCTGTTTTTT
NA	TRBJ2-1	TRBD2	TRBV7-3	CASSPGGGRYNEQFF	TGTGCCAGCAGCCCCGGGGGGGGGCGTTACAATGAGCAGTTCTTC
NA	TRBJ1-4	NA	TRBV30	CAWSARDWKLFF	TGTGCCTGGAGTGCCAGGGATTGGAAACTGTTTTTT
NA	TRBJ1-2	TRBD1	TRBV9	CASSADRVNYGYTF	TGTGCCAGCAGCGCCGACAGGGTAAACTATGGCTACACCTTC
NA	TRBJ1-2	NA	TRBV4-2	CASSQDGDGVVGYTF	TGTGCCAGCAGCCAAGATGGGGATGGGGTGGTGGGCTACACCTTC
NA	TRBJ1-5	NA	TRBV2	CASRGQGFINQPQHF	TGTGCCAGCAGAGGTCAGGGTTTCATCAATCAGCCCCAGCATTTT
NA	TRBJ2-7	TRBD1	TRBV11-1	CASSGAGVLRQGQQYF	TGTGCCAGCAGCGGTGCTGGAGTTTTGCGACAGGGCCAGCAGTACTTC
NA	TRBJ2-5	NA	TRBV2	CASARIAETQYF	TGTGCCAGCGCAAGGATAGCAGAGACCCAGTACTTC
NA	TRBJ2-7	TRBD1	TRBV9	CASSERDRDYEQYF	TGTGCCAGCAGCGAACGGGACAGAGACTACGAGCAGTACTTC
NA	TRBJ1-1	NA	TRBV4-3	CASSQDFSLTEAFF	TGCGCCAGCAGCCAAGATTTCAGTCTCACTGAAGCTTTCTTT
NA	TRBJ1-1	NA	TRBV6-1	CASSERGIHTEAFF	TGTGCCAGCAGTGAAAGGGGGATACACACTGAAGCTTTCTTT
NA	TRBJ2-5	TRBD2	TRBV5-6	CASSQLAETQYF	TGTGCCAGCAGCCAACTAGCGGAGACCCAGTACTTC
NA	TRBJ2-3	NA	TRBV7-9	CASTHSGDTDTQYF	TGTGCCAGCACCCACAGCGGCGACACAGATACGCAGTATTTT
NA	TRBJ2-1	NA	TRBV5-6	CASSSGDPPYNEQFF	TGTGCCAGCAGCTCAGGGGACCCACCATACAATGAGCAGTTCTTC
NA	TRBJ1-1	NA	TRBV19	CASSSLGEAFF	TGTGCCAGTAGTAGCCTCGGTGAAGCTTTCTTT
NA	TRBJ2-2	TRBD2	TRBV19	CASSILAGSTGELFF	TGTGCCAGTAGTATACTAGCGGGTTCGACCGGGGAGCTGTTTTTT
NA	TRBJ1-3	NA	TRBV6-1	CASSDQPRGTGNTIYF	TGTGCCAGCAGTGACCAACCTAGGGGCACTGGAAACACCATATATTTT
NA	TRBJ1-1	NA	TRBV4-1	CASSLSGWGTEAFF	TGCGCCAGCAGCCTATCGGGTTGGGGCACTGAAGCTTTCTTT
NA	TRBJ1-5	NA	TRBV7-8	CASSLIWNSNQPQHF	TGTGCCAGCAGCTTAATCTGGAATAGCAATCAGCCCCAGCATTTT
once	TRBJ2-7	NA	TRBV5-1	CASSFGGGVYEQYF	TGCGCCAGCAGCTTCGGGGGCGGGGTCTACGAGCAGTACTTC
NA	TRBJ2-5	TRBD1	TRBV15	CATSRARTGETQYF	TGTGCCACCAGCAGAGCCAGGACAGGGGAGACCCAGTACTTC
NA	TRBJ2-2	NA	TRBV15	CATSRDFSGELFF	TGTGCCACCAGCAGAGATTTTTCCGGGGAGCTGTTTTTT
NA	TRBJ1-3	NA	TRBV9	CASSPRTVGNTIYF	TGTGCCAGCAGCCCTCGGACAGTCGGAAACACCATATATTTT
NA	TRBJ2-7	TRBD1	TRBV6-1	CASSADRGWDEQYF	TGTGCCAGCAGCGCCGACAGGGGTTGGGACGAGCAGTACTTC
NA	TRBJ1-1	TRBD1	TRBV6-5	CASSRTGAFTGAFF	TGTGCCAGCAGTCGGACAGGGGCGTTTACTGGAGCTTTCTTT
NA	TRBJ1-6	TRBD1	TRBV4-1	CASSQPTGALNSPLHF	TGCGCCAGCAGCCAGCCGACAGGGGCTCTTAATTCACCCCTCCACTTT
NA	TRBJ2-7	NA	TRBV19	CASSWKPGRGEQYF	TGTGCCAGTAGTTGGAAACCGGGCAGAGGCGAGCAGTACTTC
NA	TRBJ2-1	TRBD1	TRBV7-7	CASSSGQGTSEQFF	TGTGCTAGCAGCTCCGGACAGGGAACTAGTGAGCAGTTCTTC
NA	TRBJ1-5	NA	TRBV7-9	CASSLAGQPQHF	TGTGCCAGCAGCTTAGCGGGGCAGCCCCAGCATTTT